This T cell receptor (beta chain) is from a study of T cell responses to AZD1222 COVID-19 vaccine. The CDR3 spans 14 residues. Per the germline V gene, CDR1 is MDHEN and CDR2 is SYDVKM. Only in-frame clones appear in the TCRdb table, and some are missing; sequencing was by immunoSEQ multiplex PCR. Seen here are some 120,000 clones, less than 90% observed once, and the top ten hold roughly a tenth. A remark on this clone: The antigen is undetermined.

Findings and caveats of the study: Just five or six AZD1222 recipients were seropositive at baseline. The study found Spike-specific TCR breadth and depth rose after two AZD1222 doses.

This chain connects TRBV28 to TRBJ1-6, with 11 bases matching TRBD1. The source was peripheral blood, collected on day 0 of AZD1222 vaccination. This TCR came from an adult in good health. In DNA form, the CDR3 reads TGTGCTTGCCAAGGGACAGGGGGTAATTCACCCCTCCACTTT. Its protein product is CACQGTGGNSPLHF.